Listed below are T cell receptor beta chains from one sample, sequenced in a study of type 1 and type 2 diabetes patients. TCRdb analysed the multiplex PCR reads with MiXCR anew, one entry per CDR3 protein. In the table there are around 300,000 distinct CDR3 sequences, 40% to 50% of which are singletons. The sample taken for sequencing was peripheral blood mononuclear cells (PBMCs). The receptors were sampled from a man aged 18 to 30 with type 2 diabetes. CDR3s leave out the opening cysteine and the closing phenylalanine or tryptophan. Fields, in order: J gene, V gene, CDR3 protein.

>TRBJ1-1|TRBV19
ASSVADSPSAF
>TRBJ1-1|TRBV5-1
ASRLDSTEAF
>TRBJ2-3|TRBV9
ASSRGPDRILSTDTQY
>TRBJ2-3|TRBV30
AWSGAGGLTDTQY
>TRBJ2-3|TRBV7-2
ASSLRWDRETDTQY
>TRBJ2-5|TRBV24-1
ATSESTIFRETQY
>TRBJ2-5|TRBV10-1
ASSEAGLAAETQY
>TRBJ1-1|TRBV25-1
ASSLIVVGTAAEAF
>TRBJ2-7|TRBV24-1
ATSDRRQGQYEQY
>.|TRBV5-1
ASSLPQGYEQF
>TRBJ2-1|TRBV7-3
ASSLGDRVGSNEQF
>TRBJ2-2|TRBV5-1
ASRLAVTNTGELF
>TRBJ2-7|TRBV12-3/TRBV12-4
ASSFRPYEQY